The 14 T cell receptor beta chains below were found in one sample sequenced in a study of OX40 agonist ivuxolimab in advanced cancers. Assay: immunoSEQ multiplex PCR; the TCRdb copy retains only in-frame clones and omits some. Here the sample spans roughly 80,000 clones, around 86% being singletons. This material consisted of CD4+ or CD8+ T cells sorted from blood, taken in a trial of the OX40 agonist ivuxolimab. The source is an adult with an advanced solid tumor such as melanoma, head and neck, liver or kidney cancer.

The gene calls are TRBV29-1 and TRBJ2-7; no clear D. V was cut by 8 bases and J by 6 bases, with 14 bases left in between. CDR3 length equals 11 residues. Looked up from germline, CDR1 is SQVTM and CDR2 is ANQGSEA. DNA for the CDR3: TGCAGCTCAACCTCATCTGGCGAGCAGTACTTC. Protein sequence: CSSTSSGEQYF.

The CDR3: CASSPRTNSPLHF. The CDR3 DNA reads as TGTGCCAGCAGTCCGAGGACAAATTCACCCCTCCACTTT. This chain links TRBV28 with TRBJ1-6; D perhaps matches TRBD1 (5 bases). V dropped 5 bases and J dropped 7 bases, with 9 bases sitting between them. Germline V gives CDR1 MDHEN, CDR2 SYDVKM. The CDR3 loop spans 13 amino acids.

J is TRBJ2-1 and V is TRBV11-2, with a tentative D call TRBD2 (6 bases). CDR3 length equals 14 residues. In germline, CDR1 is SGHAT, CDR2 FQNNGV. V lost 5 bases and J lost 2, with 10 bases in between. The CDR3 DNA sequence: TGTGCCAGCAGCCCTTCGGGGGCCTACAATGAGCAGTTCTTC. This sequence encodes CASSPSGAYNEQFF.

The chain links TRBV27 to TRBJ2-1; 8 positions match TRBD1. The V gene's germline CDR1 is MNHEY and CDR2 SMNVEV (reference sequence). CDR3 length: 15 amino acids. V lost 5 bases to trimming and J lost 5 bases; unmatched junction nucleotides: 8. CDR3 region: CASSLRQGFNNEQFF. In DNA form, the CDR3 reads TGTGCCAGCAGTCTAAGACAGGGGTTCAACAATGAGCAGTTCTTC.

In DNA, the CDR3 is TGTGCCTGTAAATATGGAGGGGTGGGAGAGACCCAGTACTTC. It codes for CACKYGGVGETQYF. The chain joins TRBV30 to TRBJ2-5, with D perhaps matching TRBD2 (6 bases). Germline V gene data show CDR1 as GTSNPN and CDR2 as SVGIG (reference sequence). V was cut by 6 bases and J by 4 bases, with 18 bases left in between. The CDR3 is made up of 14 amino acids.

The J gene is TRBJ1-5, the V gene TRBV28; D not certain. Germline-derived CDR1 and CDR2 are MDHEN and SYDVKM. The CDR3 has 13 residues. V was pared by 4 bases and J by 9 bases, with 13 bases between. The CDR3 nucleotides read TGTGCCAGCAGTTACGCCCTGGGAGGGCCCCAGCATTTT. The encoded protein is CASSYALGGPQHF.

V is TRBV6-1 and J is TRBJ1-6, with D uncertain. V was cut by 8 bases and J by 8 bases, with 13 bases left in between. CDR1 is MNHNS and CDR2 is SASEGT in the germline V gene. The CDR3 has 13 residues. CDR3: CASATTRDSPLHF. Here the CDR3 DNA reads TGTGCCAGCGCGACTACGCGCGATTCACCCCTCCACTTT.

V is TRBV7-2 and J is TRBJ1-5; the D is unclear. The CDR3 totals 13 residues. The germline V gene encodes CDR1 SGHTA and CDR2 FQGNSA. V lost 7 bases and J lost 5, with 12 bases in between. The CDR3 protein is CASTTDYDQPQHF. The CDR3 coding sequence is TGTGCCAGCACTACGGATTACGATCAGCCCCAGCATTTT.

This clone is a singleton in its sample. V is TRBV5-1 and J is TRBJ2-6, with TRBD2 as a possible D gene (5 bases). Trimming took off 2 bases at V and 0 bases at J, with 18 bases between the two ends. This CDR3 has 19 residues. From germline, CDR1 is SGHRS and CDR2 YFSETQ. The CDR3 loop reads CASSLQTRTRNSGANVLTF. The CDR3 region has the DNA TGCGCCAGCAGCTTACAGACCCGAACTAGGAACTCTGGGGCCAACGTCCTGACTTTC.

This chain connects TRBV1 to TRBJ2-1; whether TRBD2, the table's D call, matches the DNA was not checked. TRBV1 is noted as a pseudogene. This CDR3 contains 17 residues. The CDR3 sequence: CTSSQVRCGGPADEQFF. For the CDR3, the DNA is TGCACCAGCAGCCAAGTCAGGTGCGGGGGGCCGGCGGATGAGCAGTTCTTC.

The CDR3 protein is CASSWGAYEQYF. The CDR3 DNA reads as TGCGCCAGCAGCTGGGGAGCCTACGAGCAGTACTTC. The rearrangement links TRBV5-1 to TRBJ2-7, with a possible D match to TRBD2 (5 bases). CDR1 and CDR2 from the germline V gene are SGHRS and YFSETQ. The V end was cut by 3 bases, the J end by 2 bases, with 6 bases between. The CDR3 is made up of 12 amino acids.

The J gene is TRBJ1-1, the V gene TRBV7-8; D unresolved. The V and J ends lost 5 bases and 4 bases respectively, with 11 bases between them. The germline V gene has CDR1 SGHVS and CDR2 FQNEAQ. This CDR3 comprises 13 residues. The CDR3 nucleotides read TGTGCCAGCAGCGCCAAAGTGGGCACTGAAGCTTTCTTT. Protein: CASSAKVGTEAFF. The variable domain in full, completed from reference TRBV7-8 and TRBJ1-1, reads GAGVSQSPRYKVAKRGQDVALRCDPISGHVSLFWYQQALGQGPEFLTYFQNEAQLDKSGLPSDRFFAERPEGSVSTLKIQRTQQEDSAVYLCASSAKVGTEAFFGQGTRLTVV.

The V gene is TRBV19, the J gene TRBJ2-3; D uncertain. Germline-derived CDR1 and CDR2 are LNHDA and SQIVND (reference sequence). Trimming removed 5 bases from V and 4 bases from J, with 16 bases in between. This CDR3 region has 15 residues. Written as DNA, the CDR3 is TGTGCCAGTAGTTTCCGACTTACAGATTCAGATACGCAGTATTTT. Protein product: CASSFRLTDSDTQYF.

V and J are TRBV4-3 and TRBJ1-2, with 7 nucleotides matching TRBD1. In germline, CDR1 is LGHNA, CDR2 YSLEER. This CDR3 is 17 amino acids long. Losses at the gene ends were 6 bases for V and 0 bases for J; bases not matched to a gene: 13. CDR3 coding DNA: TGCGCCAGCAGGGGACCGACCGGGACAGCCCCTAACTATGGCTACACCTTC. Its protein is CASRGPTGTAPNYGYTF.